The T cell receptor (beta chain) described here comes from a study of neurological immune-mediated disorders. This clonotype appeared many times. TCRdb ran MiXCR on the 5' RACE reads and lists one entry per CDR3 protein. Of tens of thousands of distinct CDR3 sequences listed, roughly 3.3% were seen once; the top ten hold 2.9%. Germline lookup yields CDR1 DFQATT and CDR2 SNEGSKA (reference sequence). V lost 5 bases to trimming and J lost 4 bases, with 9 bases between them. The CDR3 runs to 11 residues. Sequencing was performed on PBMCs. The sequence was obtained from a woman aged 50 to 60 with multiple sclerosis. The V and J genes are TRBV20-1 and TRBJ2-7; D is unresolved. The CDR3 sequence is CSAVPRYEQYF. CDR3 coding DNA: TGCAGTGCTGTCCCCCGGTACGAGCAGTACTTC.